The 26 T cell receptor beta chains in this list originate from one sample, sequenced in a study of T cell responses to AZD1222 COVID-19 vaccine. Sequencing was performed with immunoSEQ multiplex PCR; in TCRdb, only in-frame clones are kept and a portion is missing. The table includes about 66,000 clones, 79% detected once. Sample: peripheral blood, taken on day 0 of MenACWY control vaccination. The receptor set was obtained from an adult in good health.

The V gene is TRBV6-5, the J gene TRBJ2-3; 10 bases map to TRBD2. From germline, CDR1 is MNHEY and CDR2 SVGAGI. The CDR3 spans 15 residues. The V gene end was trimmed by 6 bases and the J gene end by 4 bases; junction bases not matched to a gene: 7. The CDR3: CASSQRGGSSDTQYF. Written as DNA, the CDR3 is TGTGCCAGCAGCCAGCGGGGGGGCTCTTCAGATACGCAGTATTTT.

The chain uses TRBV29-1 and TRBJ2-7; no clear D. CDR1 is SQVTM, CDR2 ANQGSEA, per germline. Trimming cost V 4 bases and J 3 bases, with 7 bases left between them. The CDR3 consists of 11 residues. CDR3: CSVVNGYEQYF. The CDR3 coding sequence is TGCAGCGTTGTTAATGGCTACGAGCAGTACTTC.

The CDR3, as DNA: TGTGCCAGCAGGGACCAACAGAACCCCTATGGCTACACCTTC. Amino acid sequence: CASRDQQNPYGYTF. This chain uses TRBV2 with TRBJ1-2, with no clear D. CDR3 length: 14 amino acids. V was pared by 6 bases and J by 4 bases, with 15 bases between. Germline V gene data show CDR1 as SNHLY and CDR2 as FYNNEI.

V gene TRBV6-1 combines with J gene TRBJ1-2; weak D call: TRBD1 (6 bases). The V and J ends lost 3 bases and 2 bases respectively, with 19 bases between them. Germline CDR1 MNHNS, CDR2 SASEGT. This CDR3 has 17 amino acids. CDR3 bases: TGTGCCAGCAGTGAGATGGGTTGGGGGGCCCTAAACTATGGCTACACCTTC. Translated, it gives CASSEMGWGALNYGYTF.

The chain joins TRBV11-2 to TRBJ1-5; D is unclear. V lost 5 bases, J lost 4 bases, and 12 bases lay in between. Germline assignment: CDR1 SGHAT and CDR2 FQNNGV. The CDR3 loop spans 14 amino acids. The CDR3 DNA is TGTGCCAGCAGCGCCATGGGTCTAAATCAGCCCCAGCATTTT. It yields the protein CASSAMGLNQPQHF.

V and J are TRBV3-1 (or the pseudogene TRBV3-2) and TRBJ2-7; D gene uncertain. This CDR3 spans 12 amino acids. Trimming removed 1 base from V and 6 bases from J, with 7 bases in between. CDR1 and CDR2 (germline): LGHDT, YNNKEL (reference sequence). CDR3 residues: CASSQAESEQYF. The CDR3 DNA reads TGTGCCAGCAGCCAAGCGGAGTCCGAGCAGTACTTC.

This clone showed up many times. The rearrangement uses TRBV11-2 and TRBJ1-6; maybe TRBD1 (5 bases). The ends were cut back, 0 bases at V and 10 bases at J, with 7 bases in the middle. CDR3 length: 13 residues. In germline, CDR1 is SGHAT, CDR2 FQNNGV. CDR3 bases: TGTGCCAGCAGCTTAGAATGGGGGTCACCCCTCCACTTT. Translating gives CASSLEWGSPLHF.

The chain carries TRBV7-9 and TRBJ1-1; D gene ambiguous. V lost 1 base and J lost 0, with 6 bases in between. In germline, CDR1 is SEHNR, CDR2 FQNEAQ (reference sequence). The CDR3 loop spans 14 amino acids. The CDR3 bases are TGTGCCAGCAGCTTAGACGCGGTGAACACTGAAGCTTTCTTT. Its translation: CASSLDAVNTEAFF. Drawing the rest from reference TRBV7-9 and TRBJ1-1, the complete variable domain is DTGVSQNPRHKITKRGQNVTFRCDPISEHNRLYWYRQTLGQGPEFLTYFQNEAQLEKSRLLSDRFSAERPKGSFSTLEIQRTEQGDSAMYLCASSLDAVNTEAFFGQGTRLTVV.

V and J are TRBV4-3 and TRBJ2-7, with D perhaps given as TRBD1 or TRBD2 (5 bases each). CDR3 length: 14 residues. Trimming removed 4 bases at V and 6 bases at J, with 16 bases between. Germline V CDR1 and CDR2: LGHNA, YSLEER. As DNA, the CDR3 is TGCGCCAGCAGCCGGGACCGGGAAAGGAGCGAGCAGTACTTC. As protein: CASSRDRERSEQYF.

CDR3 in DNA: TGTGCCAGCAGCACCCGACAAGTATATGGCTACACCTTC. It specifies CASSTRQVYGYTF. The rearrangement joins TRBV7-2 to TRBJ1-2; unclear D gene. Between the trimmed V and J ends, which lost 5 bases and 5 bases, there was a span of 12 bases. Germline-derived CDR1 and CDR2 are SGHTA and FQGNSA. This CDR3 region has 13 residues.

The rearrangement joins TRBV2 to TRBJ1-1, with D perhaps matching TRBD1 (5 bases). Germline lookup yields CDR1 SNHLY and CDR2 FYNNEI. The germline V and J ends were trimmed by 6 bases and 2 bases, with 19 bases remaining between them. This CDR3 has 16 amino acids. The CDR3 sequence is CASRPGTLTSNTEAFF. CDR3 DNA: TGTGCCAGCAGACCAGGGACCTTAACTTCAAACACTGAAGCTTTCTTT.

The CDR3 DNA follows: TGTGCCAGCAGCTTAGAAGCGGGGTTCGAGCAGTACTTC. Translated, it gives CASSLEAGFEQYF. The chain uses TRBV7-6 and TRBJ2-7, with 7 bases lining up with TRBD2. Germline trimming cut 1 base from V and 6 bases from J; bases unmatched to any gene: 3. Germline assignment: CDR1 SGHVS and CDR2 FNYEAQ. The CDR3 extends over 13 amino acids.

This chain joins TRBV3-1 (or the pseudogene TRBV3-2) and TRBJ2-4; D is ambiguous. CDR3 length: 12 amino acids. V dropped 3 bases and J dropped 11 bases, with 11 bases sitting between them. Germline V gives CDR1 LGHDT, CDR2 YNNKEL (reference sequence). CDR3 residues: CASSQDRLLQYF. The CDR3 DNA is TGTGCCAGCAGCCAGGATCGTTTACTTCAGTACTTC.

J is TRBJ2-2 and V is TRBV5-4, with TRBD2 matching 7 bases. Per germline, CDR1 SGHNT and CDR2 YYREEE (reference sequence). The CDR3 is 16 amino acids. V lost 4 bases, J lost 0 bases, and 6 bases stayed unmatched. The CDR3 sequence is CASSVGGTSNTGELFF. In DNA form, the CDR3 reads TGTGCCAGCAGCGTGGGGGGGACTTCGAACACCGGGGAGCTGTTTTTT.

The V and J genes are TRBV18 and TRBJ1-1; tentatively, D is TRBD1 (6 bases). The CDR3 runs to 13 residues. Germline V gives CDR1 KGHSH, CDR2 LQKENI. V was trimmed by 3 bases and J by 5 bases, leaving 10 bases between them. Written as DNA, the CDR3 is TGTGCCAGCTCACCGCAGGACAGTACTGAAGCTTTCTTT. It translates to CASSPQDSTEAFF.

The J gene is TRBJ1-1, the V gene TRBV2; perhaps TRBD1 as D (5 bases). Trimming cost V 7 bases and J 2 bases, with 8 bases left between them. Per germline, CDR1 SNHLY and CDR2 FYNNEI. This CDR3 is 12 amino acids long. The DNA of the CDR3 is TGTGCCAGCAATTGGGGCAACACTGAAGCTTTCTTT. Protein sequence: CASNWGNTEAFF.

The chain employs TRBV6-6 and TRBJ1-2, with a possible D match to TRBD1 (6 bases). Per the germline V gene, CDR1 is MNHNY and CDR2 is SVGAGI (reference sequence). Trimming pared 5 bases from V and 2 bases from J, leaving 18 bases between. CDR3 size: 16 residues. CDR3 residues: CASSRGAASLNYGYTF. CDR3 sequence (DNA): TGTGCCAGCAGTCGGGGGGCAGCATCTCTGAACTATGGCTACACCTTC.

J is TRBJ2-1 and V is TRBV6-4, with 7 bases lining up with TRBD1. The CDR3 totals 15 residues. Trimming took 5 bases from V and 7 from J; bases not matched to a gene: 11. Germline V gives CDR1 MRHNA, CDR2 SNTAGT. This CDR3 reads CASSPPGTDENEQFF. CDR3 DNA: TGTGCCAGCAGTCCCCCCGGGACAGATGAAAATGAGCAGTTCTTC.

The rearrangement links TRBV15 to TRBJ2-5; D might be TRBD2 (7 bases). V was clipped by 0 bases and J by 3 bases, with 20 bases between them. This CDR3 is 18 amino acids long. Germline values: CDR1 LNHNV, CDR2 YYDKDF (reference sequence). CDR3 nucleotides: TGTGCCACCAGCAGAGATATTAGGCTCCCGGGGGGCAAAGAGACCCAGTACTTC. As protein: CATSRDIRLPGGKETQYF.

The CDR3 nucleotides are TGCGCCAGCAGCTTGGTTCCCAATAATGAGCAGTTCTTC. It yields the protein CASSLVPNNEQFF. This chain joins TRBV5-1 and TRBJ2-1; D remains unclear. Trimming removed 0 bases from V and 7 bases from J, with 8 bases in between. CDR1 is SGHRS, CDR2 YFSETQ, per germline. The CDR3 totals 13 residues.

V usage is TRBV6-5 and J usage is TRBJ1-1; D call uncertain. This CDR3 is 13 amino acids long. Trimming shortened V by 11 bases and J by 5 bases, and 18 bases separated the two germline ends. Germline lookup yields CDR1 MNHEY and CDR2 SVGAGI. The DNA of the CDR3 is TGTGCCGTTCAAAGAGGCGGGAAGACTGAAGCTTTCTTT. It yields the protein CAVQRGGKTEAFF.

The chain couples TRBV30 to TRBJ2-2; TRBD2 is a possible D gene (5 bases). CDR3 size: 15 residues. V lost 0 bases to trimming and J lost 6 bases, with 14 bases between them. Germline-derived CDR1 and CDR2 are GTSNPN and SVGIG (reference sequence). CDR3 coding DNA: TGTGCCTGGAGTGTATCGACCGGGGTGTCCGGGGAGCTGTTTTTT. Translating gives CAWSVSTGVSGELFF. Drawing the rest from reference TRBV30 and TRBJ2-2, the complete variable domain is SQTIHQWPATLVQPVGSPLSLECTVEGTSNPNLYWYRQAAGRGLQLLFYSVGIGQISSEVPQNLSASRPQDRQFILSSKKLLLSDSGFYLCAWSVSTGVSGELFFGEGSRLTVL.

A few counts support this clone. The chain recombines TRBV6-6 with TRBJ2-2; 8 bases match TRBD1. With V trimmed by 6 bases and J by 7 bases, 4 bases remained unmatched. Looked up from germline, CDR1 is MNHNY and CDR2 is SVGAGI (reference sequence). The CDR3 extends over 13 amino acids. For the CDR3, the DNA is TGTGCCAGCAGCCAGGGGGCGAACGGGGAGCTGTTTTTT. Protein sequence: CASSQGANGELFF.

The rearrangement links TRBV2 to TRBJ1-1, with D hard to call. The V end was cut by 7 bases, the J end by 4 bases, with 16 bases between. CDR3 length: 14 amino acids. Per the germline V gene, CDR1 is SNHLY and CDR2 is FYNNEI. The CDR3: CASTFRLEGTEAFF. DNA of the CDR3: TGTGCCAGCACCTTTAGACTGGAGGGCACTGAAGCTTTCTTT.

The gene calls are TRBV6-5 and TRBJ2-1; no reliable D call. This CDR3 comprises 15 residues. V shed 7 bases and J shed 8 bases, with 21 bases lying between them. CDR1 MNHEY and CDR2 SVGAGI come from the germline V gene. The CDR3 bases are TGTGCCAGCAAGTTAAGGCGACGAGTCGAGTATGAGCAGTTCTTC. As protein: CASKLRRRVEYEQFF.

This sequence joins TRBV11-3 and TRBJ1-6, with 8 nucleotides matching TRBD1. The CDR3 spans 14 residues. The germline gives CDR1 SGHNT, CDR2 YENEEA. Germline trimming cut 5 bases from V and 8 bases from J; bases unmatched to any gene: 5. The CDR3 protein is CASSLTGGDSPLHF. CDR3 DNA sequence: TGTGCCAGCAGCCTCACAGGGGGAGATTCACCCCTCCACTTT.